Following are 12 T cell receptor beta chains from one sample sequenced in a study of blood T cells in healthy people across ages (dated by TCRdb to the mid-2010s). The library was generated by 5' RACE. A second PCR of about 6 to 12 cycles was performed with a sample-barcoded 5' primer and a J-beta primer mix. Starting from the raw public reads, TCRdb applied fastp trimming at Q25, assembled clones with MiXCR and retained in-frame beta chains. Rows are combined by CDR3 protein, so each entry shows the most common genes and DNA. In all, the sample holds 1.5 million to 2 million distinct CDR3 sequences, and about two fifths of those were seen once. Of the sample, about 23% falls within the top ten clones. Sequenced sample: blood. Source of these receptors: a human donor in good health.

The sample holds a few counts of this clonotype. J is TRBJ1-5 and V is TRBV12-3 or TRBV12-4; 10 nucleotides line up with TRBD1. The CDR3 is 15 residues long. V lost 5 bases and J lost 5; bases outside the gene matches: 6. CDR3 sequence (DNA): TGTGCCAGCAGTAGGGGACAGGGGAGCCATCAGCCCCAGCATTTT. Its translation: CASSRGQGSHQPQHF.

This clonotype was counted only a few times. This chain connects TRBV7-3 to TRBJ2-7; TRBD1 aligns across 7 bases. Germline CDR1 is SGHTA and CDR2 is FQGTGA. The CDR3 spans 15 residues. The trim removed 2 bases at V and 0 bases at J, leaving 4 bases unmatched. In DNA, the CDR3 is TGTGCCAGCAGCTTACGGACAGGTCCCTCCTACGAGCAGTACTTC. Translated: CASSLRTGPSYEQYF.

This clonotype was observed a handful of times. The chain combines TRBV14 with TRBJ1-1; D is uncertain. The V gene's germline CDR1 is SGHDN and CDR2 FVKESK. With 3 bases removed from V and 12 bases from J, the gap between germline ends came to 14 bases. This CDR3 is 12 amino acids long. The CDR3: CASSHTVVNTFF. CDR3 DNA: TGTGCCAGCAGCCACACAGTGGTGAATACTTTCTTT.

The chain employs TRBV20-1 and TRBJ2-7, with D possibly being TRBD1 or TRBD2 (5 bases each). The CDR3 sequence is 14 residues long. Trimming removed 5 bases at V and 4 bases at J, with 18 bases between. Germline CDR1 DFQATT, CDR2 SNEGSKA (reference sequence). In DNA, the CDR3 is TGCAGTGCTGGCTCACCTGGGGGTTGGTACGAGCAGTACTTC. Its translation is CSAGSPGGWYEQYF.

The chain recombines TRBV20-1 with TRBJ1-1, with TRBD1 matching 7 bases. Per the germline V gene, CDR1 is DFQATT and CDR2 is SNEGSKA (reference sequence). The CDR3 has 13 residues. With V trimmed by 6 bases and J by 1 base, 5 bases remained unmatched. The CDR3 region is CSAGTEPNTEAFF. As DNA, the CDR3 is TGCAGTGCAGGGACAGAACCGAACACTGAAGCTTTCTTT.

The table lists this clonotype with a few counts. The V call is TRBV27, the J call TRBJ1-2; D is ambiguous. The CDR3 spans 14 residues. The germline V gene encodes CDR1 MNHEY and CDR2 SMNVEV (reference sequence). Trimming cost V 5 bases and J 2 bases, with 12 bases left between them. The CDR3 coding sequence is TGTGCCAGCAGTACCGATCGGATAAACTATGGCTACACCTTC. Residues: CASSTDRINYGYTF.

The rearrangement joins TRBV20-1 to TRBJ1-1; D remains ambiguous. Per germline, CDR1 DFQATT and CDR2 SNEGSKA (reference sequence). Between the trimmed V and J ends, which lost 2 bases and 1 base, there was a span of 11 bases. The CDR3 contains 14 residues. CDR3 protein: CSARSGWGNTEAFF. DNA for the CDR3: TGCAGTGCTAGATCTGGGTGGGGGAACACTGAAGCTTTCTTT.

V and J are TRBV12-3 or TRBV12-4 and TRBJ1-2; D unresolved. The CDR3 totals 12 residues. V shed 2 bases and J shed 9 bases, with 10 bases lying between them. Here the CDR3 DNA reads TGTGCCAGCAGTTTATTTGGGGAGCGCTACACCTTC. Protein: CASSLFGERYTF.

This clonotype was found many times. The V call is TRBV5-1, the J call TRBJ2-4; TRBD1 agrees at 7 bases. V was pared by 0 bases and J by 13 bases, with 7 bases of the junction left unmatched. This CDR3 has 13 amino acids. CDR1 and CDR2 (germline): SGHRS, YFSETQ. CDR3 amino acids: CASSLEGASEQYF. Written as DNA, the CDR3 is TGCGCCAGCAGCTTGGAGGGGGCGAGTGAGCAGTACTTC.

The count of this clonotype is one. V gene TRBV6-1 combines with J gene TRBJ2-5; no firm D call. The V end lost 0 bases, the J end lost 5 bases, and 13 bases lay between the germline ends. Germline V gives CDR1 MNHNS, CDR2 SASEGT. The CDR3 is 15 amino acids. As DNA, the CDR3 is TGTGCCAGCAGTGAAGCGTTTGTGGTCCAGGAGACCCAGTACTTC. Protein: CASSEAFVVQETQYF.

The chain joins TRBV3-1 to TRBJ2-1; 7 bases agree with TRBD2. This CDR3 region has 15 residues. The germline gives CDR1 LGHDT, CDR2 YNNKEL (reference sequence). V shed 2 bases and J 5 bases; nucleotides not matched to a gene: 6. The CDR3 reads CASSQLAEKDNEQFF. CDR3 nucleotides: TGTGCCAGCAGCCAACTAGCGGAGAAAGACAATGAGCAGTTCTTC.

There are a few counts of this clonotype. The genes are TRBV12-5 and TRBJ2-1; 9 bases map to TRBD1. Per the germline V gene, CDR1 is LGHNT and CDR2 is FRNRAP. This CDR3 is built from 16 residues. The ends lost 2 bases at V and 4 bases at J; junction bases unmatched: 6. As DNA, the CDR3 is TGTGCTAGTGGTTTGACGGGACAGGGCCTTTACAATGAGCAGTTCTTC. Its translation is CASGLTGQGLYNEQFF.